The 5 T cell receptor beta chains presented below share a single source sample, sequenced in a study of blood T cell repertoires in COVID-19. Assay: immunoSEQ multiplex PCR; the TCRdb copy retains only in-frame clones and omits some. This sample has roughly 280,000 clones, with around 88% found just once. The specimen was peripheral blood. All receptors come from a man aged 25-45 years with active or convalescent COVID-19.

This chain connects TRBV7-2 to TRBJ2-3; perhaps TRBD2 as D (7 bases). The CDR3 extends over 15 amino acids. V lost 1 base to trimming and J lost 5 bases, with 13 bases between them. The germline V gene encodes CDR1 SGHTA and CDR2 FQGNSA. The CDR3, as DNA: TGTGCCAGCAGCTTAGTGGCGGGGGCTGTAGATACGCAGTATTTT. This gives the protein CASSLVAGAVDTQYF.

The gene calls are TRBV30 and TRBJ2-7; a possible D gene is TRBD1 (5 bases). V dropped 3 bases and J dropped 0 bases, with 15 bases sitting between them. This CDR3 has 15 amino acids. CDR1 GTSNPN and CDR2 SVGIG come from the germline V gene (reference sequence). CDR3 bases: TGTGCCTGGAGCGTAGACAGCTCTCTCTCCTACGAGCAGTACTTC. This encodes CAWSVDSSLSYEQYF. The whole variable domain, remainder taken from reference TRBV30 and TRBJ2-7, is SQTIHQWPATLVQPVGSPLSLECTVEGTSNPNLYWYRQAAGRGLQLLFYSVGIGQISSEVPQNLSASRPQDRQFILSSKKLLLSDSGFYLCAWSVDSSLSYEQYFGPGTRLTVT.

Points on this clone: This sample also contains other DNA sequences that code for the same CDR3. The rearrangement uses TRBV2 and TRBJ1-2, with 8 bases matching TRBD1. The germline V gene encodes CDR1 SNHLY and CDR2 FYNNEI. Germline trimming cut 3 bases from V and 2 bases from J; bases unmatched to any gene: 2. CDR3 length: 14 residues. The CDR3 coding sequence is TGTGCCAGCAGTGATACAGGGGGGAACTATGGCTACACCTTC. It is translated as CASSDTGGNYGYTF. Based on the CDR3 plus reference TRBV2 and TRBJ1-2, the full variable domain is EPEVTQTPSHQVTQMGQEVILRCVPISNHLYFYWYRQILGQKVEFLVSFYNNEISEKSEIFDDQFSVERPDGSNFTLKIRSTKLEDSAMYFCASSDTGGNYGYTFGSGTRLTVV.

The rearrangement joins TRBV6-2 or TRBV6-3 to TRBJ2-1; no clear D. V shed 4 bases and J shed 0 bases, with 4 bases lying between them. The CDR3 consists of 13 residues. Germline-derived CDR1 and CDR2 are MNHEY and SVGEGT. The CDR3, as DNA: TGTGCCAGCAGTTTGCGCTCCTACAATGAGCAGTTCTTC. Translation: CASSLRSYNEQFF.

V usage is TRBV28 and J usage is TRBJ2-5; TRBD2 agrees at 12 bases. Trimming cost V 8 bases and J 5 bases; bases outside gene matches: 15. The CDR3 length is 17 residues. CDR1 is MDHEN and CDR2 is SYDVKM in the germline V gene. CDR3 nucleotide sequence: TGTGCCAGCCAGATTGGACTAGCGGGATTTCTCCAGGAGACCCAGTACTTC. Amino acid sequence: CASQIGLAGFLQETQYF.